This entry is about one T cell receptor beta chain. Its specificity is unknown. CDR1 is SGHTA, CDR2 FQGNSA, per germline. Trimming removed 5 bases from V and 5 bases from J, with 15 bases in between. The CDR3 totals 14 residues. This record belongs to a study of T cells in Graves' hyperthyroidism and ophthalmopathy. Whole-study findings and limits: Blood samples included most of the expanded thyroid clonotypes exceeding 0.001.

What was amplified from RNA transcripts were TCR beta CDR3 regions. HTBI primers were the set used in a first-round RT-PCR of the TCR CDR3. From the multiplex PCR reads, TCRdb called clonotypes with MiXCR, one entry per CDR3 protein. The sample lists roughly 710,000 distinct CDR3 sequences; just over 35% were seen once. The sample was blood. This receptor was obtained from a woman in her thirties or forties with Graves' hyperthyroidism. J is TRBJ2-5 and V is TRBV7-2; D is ambiguous. CDR3 residues: CASSHRWAGETQYF. For the CDR3, the DNA is TGTGCCAGCAGCCACCGATGGGCTGGGGAGACCCAGTACTTC.